One and the same sample provided the 30 T cell receptor beta chains below, sequenced in a study of Tregs in tolerant kidney transplant recipients. The repertoire was sequenced with immunoSEQ multiplex PCR; TCRdb's copy has only in-frame clones and lacks some. The ten top clones account for about 0.76%, within a sample of about 48,000 clones. The sample here was CD4+ T cells from blood, taken before the transplant. The receptors were gathered from a human donor who received a combined kidney and bone marrow transplant.

In the case of this clone: The read terminates 3 residues ahead of where the CDR3 ends, so the germline J gene completes it. The chain employs TRBV19 and TRBJ2-7; the D gene is possibly TRBD1 (6 bases). V dropped 6 bases and J dropped 6 bases, with 18 bases sitting between them. Germline values: CDR1 LNHDA, CDR2 SQIVND (reference sequence). There are 14 residues in the CDR3. The CDR3 bases that were read are TGTGCCAGTAGCACCAACAGGGACCTCCCCGAG. This encodes CASSTNRDLPE. The CDR3, in full, reads CASSTNRDLPEQYF.

As to this clone: The CDR3 goes on 3 residues after the read ends, and that part is filled in from the germline J gene. This chain uses TRBV19 with TRBJ1-5; 9 bases fit TRBD1. CDR3 length: 14 residues. J lost 6 bases, V lost 3 bases, and 3 bases had no gene match. Germline assignment: CDR1 LNHDA and CDR2 SQIVND (reference sequence). CDR3 DNA (partial): TGTGCCAGTAGTATCCGACAGGGGGGTCAGCCC. Translating it yields CASSIRQGGQP. The whole CDR3 reads CASSIRQGGQPQHF.

CDR3: CSARNLGRGGNEQFF. The CDR3 DNA, read in part, is TGCAGTGCTAGAAATTTGGGCAGGGGAGGCAATGAG. The chain has TRBV20-1 and TRBJ2-1; D may be TRBD1 or TRBD2 (6 bases each). The DNA ends 3 residues before the CDR3 does, and the rest of the CDR3 is filled in from the germline J gene. Germline-derived CDR1 and CDR2 are DFQATT and SNEGSKA (reference sequence). This CDR3 is 15 amino acids long. Deletions cut 2 bases from V and 6 bases from J, with 17 bases between.

For this clone: Read data end 3 residues before the CDR3 end; the end is taken from the germline J gene. This chain links TRBV30 with TRBJ1-6, with 7 bases lining up with TRBD1. From germline, CDR1 is GTSNPN and CDR2 SVGIG (reference sequence). The ends lost 0 bases at V and 7 bases at J; junction bases unmatched: 9. The length of the CDR3 is 16 residues. The CDR3 protein is CAWSVRGGGRNSPLHF. Partial CDR3 DNA: TGTGCCTGGAGTGTACGGGGAGGGGGCCGGAATTCACCC.

CDR3 DNA, as far as it was read: TGCAGTGCTAGAGATTCTAGATCCGGGACAGCGAACACCGGGGAG. Translated, it gives CSARDSRSGTANTGE. The full CDR3 sequence reads CSARDSRSGTANTGELFF. V gene TRBV20-1 combines with J gene TRBJ2-2; 7 bases agree with TRBD1. With the read ending 3 residues before the CDR3 end, the germline J gene is used to fill in that end. V was pared by 0 bases and J by 0 bases, with 10 bases of the junction left unmatched. The CDR3 sequence is 18 residues long. In germline, CDR1 is DFQATT, CDR2 SNEGSKA (reference sequence).

On this clone itself: One end of the junction fails to match germline, which may point to a read error. The sequence runs out 3 residues before the end of the CDR3; the remainder is reconstructed from the germline J gene. V is TRBV7-9 and J is TRBJ2-5; TRBD2 might be the D (6 bases). The germline V gene encodes CDR1 SEHNR and CDR2 FQNEAQ (reference sequence). The CDR3 spans 13 residues. CDR3 DNA (partial): TGTGCCAGCAGCCTAGCGTTCGGGGAGACC. This sequence encodes CASSLAFGET. The whole CDR3 sequence reads CASSLAFGETQYF.

Notes on this clone: The DNA ends 3 residues before the CDR3 does, and the rest of the CDR3 is filled in from the germline J gene. This chain connects TRBV7-2 to TRBJ1-3, with D tentatively TRBD1 (6 bases). The CDR3 is made up of 14 amino acids. The V end was cut by 3 bases, the J end by 2 bases, with 8 bases between. Per germline, CDR1 SGHTA and CDR2 FQGNSA. CDR3 loop: CASSFRTAGNTIYF. The CDR3 DNA, read in part, is TGTGCCAGCAGCTTTAGGACAGCTGGAAACACC.

Regarding this clone: The CDR3 is cut off 3 residues early in the read; its end comes from the germline J gene. V and J are TRBV19 and TRBJ2-1; D is unresolved. CDR3 length equals 14 residues. Trimming removed 10 bases from V and 4 bases from J, with 17 bases in between. Germline V lookup: CDR1 LNHDA, CDR2 SQIVND (reference sequence). The chain's CDR3 is CATSSPPFYNEQFF. The CDR3 bases that were read are TGTGCCACCTCGAGCCCCCCTTTTTACAATGAG.

About this clone: From the germline J gene comes the end of the CDR3, since the read stops 3 residues before it. The chain couples TRBV7-6 to TRBJ1-6; D is undetermined. In germline, CDR1 is SGHVS, CDR2 FNYEAQ. V was shortened by 0 bases and J by 6 bases, with 3 bases between the two germline ends. The CDR3 has 13 amino acids. Incomplete CDR3 DNA: TGTGCCAGCAGCTTAGCCGGTAATTCACCC. As protein: CASSLAGNSP. The entire CDR3 is CASSLAGNSPLHF.

On this clone: The CDR3 end is not reached by the read, which stops 3 residues before it; the germline J gene fills it in. V usage is TRBV11-3 and J usage is TRBJ2-1; 8 bases are a match to TRBD2. CDR1 is SGHNT, CDR2 YENEEA, per germline. J was trimmed by 7 bases and V by 5 bases; bases with no gene match: 10. This CDR3 contains 15 residues. CDR3 bases read: TGTGCCAGCAGCCCCCTCAGCGGGAGCTGGAATGAG. This gives the protein CASSPLSGSWNE. The full CDR3 reads CASSPLSGSWNEQFF.

To note about this clone: The CDR3 is cut off 3 residues early in the read; its end comes from the germline J gene. The chain joins TRBV19 to TRBJ1-2, with D unresolved. The CDR3 extends over 15 amino acids. Trimming took off 5 bases at V and 3 bases at J, with 16 bases between the two ends. Germline V lookup: CDR1 LNHDA, CDR2 SQIVND (reference sequence). The sequenced part of the CDR3 DNA is TGTGCCAGTAGTGCGCTCTCGGGTGGGTACTATGGC. Its translation: CASSALSGGYYG. The whole CDR3 reads CASSALSGGYYGYTF.

The CDR3: CASRDWGDTQYF. The CDR3 bases that were read are TGTGCCAGTAGGGACTGGGGAGATACG. The rearrangement joins TRBV19 to TRBJ2-3, with D possibly TRBD2 on 5 matching bases. The CDR3 end falls 3 residues outside the read, so it is completed with the germline J gene. V dropped 6 bases and J dropped 5 bases, with 9 bases sitting between them. The CDR3 extends over 12 amino acids. Germline CDR1 LNHDA, CDR2 SQIVND (reference sequence).

The CDR3 sequence is CASSLEGGNYNEQFF. The CDR3 bases that were read are TGTGCCAGCAGCTTGGAGGGGGGGAACTACAATGAG. This sequence joins TRBV7-2 and TRBJ2-1; TRBD2 might be the D (7 bases). The sequence runs out 3 residues before the end of the CDR3; the remainder is reconstructed from the germline J gene. This CDR3 comprises 15 residues. Germline V gene lookup returns CDR1 SGHTA and CDR2 FQGNSA. Trimming removed 3 bases from V and 3 bases from J, with 12 bases in between. The full variable domain, rest sourced from reference TRBV7-2 and TRBJ2-1, is GAGVSQSPSNKVTEKGKDVELRCDPISGHTALYWYRQSLGQGLEFLIYFQGNSAPDKSGLPSDRFSAERTGGSVSTLTIQRTQQEDSAVYLCASSLEGGNYNEQFFGPGTRLTVL.

On this clone: The observed sequence ends 3 residues before the CDR3 terminus, with the missing tail filled in from the germline J gene. The chain has TRBV2 and TRBJ1-1, with 7 nucleotides matching TRBD1. After removal of 6 bases from V and 0 bases from J, the junction contained 10 bases not matched to a gene. The CDR3 extends over 16 amino acids. Per germline, CDR1 SNHLY and CDR2 FYNNEI. Partial CDR3 DNA: TGTGCCAGCAGCGCGGACAGGACCTCCCTGAACACTGAA. It is translated as CASSADRTSLNTE. The full CDR3 sequence reads CASSADRTSLNTEAFF.

About this clone itself: The read ends 3 residues early relative to the CDR3; the germline J gene fills the gap. The V call is TRBV2, the J call TRBJ2-2, with D unresolved. CDR3 size: 12 residues. Trimming stripped 0 bases from V and 8 bases from J, with 4 bases between. From germline, CDR1 is SNHLY and CDR2 FYNNEI. CDR3 loop: CASSEARGELFF. Partial CDR3 DNA: TGTGCCAGCAGTGAAGCGCGGGGGGAG.

Remarks on this clone: The sequence runs out 3 residues before the end of the CDR3; the remainder is reconstructed from the germline J gene. The chain couples TRBV2 to TRBJ2-1; weak D call: TRBD1 (6 bases). Germline CDR1 reads SNHLY; CDR2 reads FYNNEI. V was shortened by 6 bases and J by 2 bases, with 14 bases between the two germline ends. This CDR3 is 15 amino acids long. The CDR3 bases that were read are TGTGCCAGCAGGACACAGGGAATCCCCTACAATGAG. This sequence encodes CASRTQGIPYNE. The complete CDR3 reads CASRTQGIPYNEQFF. Filled out from reference TRBV2 and TRBJ2-1, the complete variable domain reads EPEVTQTPSHQVTQMGQEVILRCVPISNHLYFYWYRQILGQKVEFLVSFYNNEISEKSEIFDDQFSVERPDGSNFTLKIRSTKLEDSAMYFCASRTQGIPYNEQFFGPGTRLTVL.

Details on this clone: The read stops 3 residues short of the end of the CDR3; the missing end is completed from the germline J gene. The chain carries TRBV2 and TRBJ1-5; D not certain. The CDR3 totals 15 residues. Trimming took off 2 bases at V and 7 bases at J, with 15 bases between the two ends. CDR1 and CDR2 from the germline V gene are SNHLY and FYNNEI. CDR3 bases read: TGTGCCAGCAGTGAAAGCCGACTAGCGGGGCAGCCC. Protein product: CASSESRLAGQP. The full CDR3 sequence reads CASSESRLAGQPQHF.

Regarding this clone: The read halts 3 residues ahead of the CDR3 end, with the missing end drawn from the germline J gene. The chain carries TRBV7-2 and TRBJ1-6, with D uncertain. This CDR3 has 15 residues. Germline loops: CDR1 SGHTA, CDR2 FQGNSA. V was trimmed by 5 bases and J by 7 bases, leaving 15 bases between them. The chain's CDR3 is CASSTDGSLNSPLHF. The sequenced CDR3 bases are TGTGCCAGCAGCACAGACGGCAGCCTCAATTCACCC.

As to this clone: The read terminates 3 residues ahead of where the CDR3 ends, so the germline J gene completes it. This chain connects TRBV6-2 or TRBV6-3 to TRBJ2-7; perhaps TRBD1 as D (6 bases). Trimming cost V 0 bases and J 3 bases, with 9 bases left between them. The germline V gene has CDR1 MNHEY and CDR2 SVGEGT. The CDR3 has 14 amino acids. The sequenced part of the CDR3 DNA is TGTGCCAGCAGTTACTCGCACAGGGACTACGAG. Protein product: CASSYSHRDYE. The full CDR3 protein reads CASSYSHRDYEQYF.

A word on this clone: The read ends 3 residues early relative to the CDR3; the germline J gene fills the gap. The chain carries TRBV7-9 and TRBJ2-1; D possibly corresponds to TRBD2 (5 bases). With 5 bases removed from V and 8 bases from J, the gap between germline ends came to 13 bases. CDR1 SEHNR and CDR2 FQNEAQ come from the germline V gene (reference sequence). The CDR3 has 13 residues. CDR3 in amino acids: CASSKAAGDEQFF. CDR3 DNA (partial): TGTGCCAGCAGCAAGGCCGCCGGGGATGAG.

A note on this clone: The read comes to an end 3 residues before the CDR3 does, leaving the germline J gene to fill in the end. This chain links TRBV5-6 with TRBJ1-2; D not certain. Trimming took 0 bases from V and 3 from J, leaving 9 bases between them. This CDR3 has 14 amino acids. CDR1 and CDR2 from the germline V gene are SGHDT and YYEEEE. CDR3 DNA, as far as it was read: TGTGCCAGCAGCTTGGAGCCACGCGACTATGGC. It translates to CASSLEPRDYG. From start to end, the CDR3 is CASSLEPRDYGYTF. The full variable domain, rest sourced from reference TRBV5-6 and TRBJ1-2, is DAGVTQSPTHLIKTRGQQVTLRCSPKSGHDTVSWYQQALGQGPQFIFQYYEEEERQRGNFPDRFSGHQFPNYSSELNVNALLLGDSALYLCASSLEPRDYGYTFGSGTRLTVV.

With regard to this clone: The CDR3 goes on 3 residues after the read ends, and that part is filled in from the germline J gene. J is TRBJ1-1 and V is TRBV18; no firm D call. V was cut by 3 bases and J by 3 bases, with 14 bases left in between. CDR1 is KGHSH, CDR2 LQKENI, per germline. The CDR3 has 15 residues. The DNA read from the CDR3 is TGTGCCAGCTCACCTCCCGAGGGCGCCCACACTGAA. Residues: CASSPPEGAHTE. The full-length CDR3 reads as CASSPPEGAHTEAFF. Combining the CDR3 with reference TRBV18 and TRBJ1-1 gives the whole variable domain NAGVMQNPRHLVRRRGQEARLRCSPMKGHSHVYWYRQLPEEGLKFMVYLQKENIIDESGMPKERFSAEFPKEGPSILRIQQVVRGDSAAYFCASSPPEGAHTEAFFGQGTRLTVV.

On this clone itself: The CDR3 goes on 3 residues after the read ends, and that part is filled in from the germline J gene. V is TRBV2 and J is TRBJ2-2, with 9 positions matching TRBD2. Trimming cost V 7 bases and J 4 bases; bases outside gene matches: 7. The germline V gene has CDR1 SNHLY and CDR2 FYNNEI. This CDR3 contains 15 residues. The sequenced CDR3 bases are TGTGCCAGCACTATCATGACTAGCGGCACCGGGGAG. Its protein product is CASTIMTSGTGE. The whole CDR3 protein is CASTIMTSGTGELFF.

In the case of this clone: The CDR3 end is not reached by the read, which stops 3 residues before it; the germline J gene fills it in. The chain links TRBV20-1 to TRBJ2-7, with TRBD2 identical over 12 bases. Trimming at V came to 3 bases and at J to 2 bases, leaving 8 bases not matched to a gene. The length of the CDR3 is 16 residues. The germline V gene encodes CDR1 DFQATT and CDR2 SNEGSKA (reference sequence). The DNA read from the CDR3 is TGCAGTGCTAGCGTCCCACTAGCGGGGGGTGCCTACGAG. As protein: CSASVPLAGGAYE. The entire CDR3 reads CSASVPLAGGAYEQYF.

Of note for this clone: The CDR3 goes on 3 residues after the read ends, and that part is filled in from the germline J gene. The chain employs TRBV7-9 and TRBJ2-2; TRBD1 aligns across 8 bases. Germline CDR1 SEHNR, CDR2 FQNEAQ (reference sequence). Losses at the gene ends were 6 bases for V and 3 bases for J; bases not matched to a gene: 6. This CDR3 has 15 residues. Partial CDR3 DNA: TGTGCCAGCAGTCCTACAGGGGGTGACACCGGGGAG. Translating it yields CASSPTGGDTGE. The entire CDR3 reads CASSPTGGDTGELFF.

CDR3 loop: CASSWDTRANYGYTF. CDR3 DNA, as far as it was read: TGCGCCAGCAGCTGGGACACAAGAGCTAACTATGGC. The chain couples TRBV5-1 to TRBJ1-2, with D maybe TRBD1 (6 bases). The missing CDR3 end, 3 residues past where the read stops, is filled in from the germline J gene. V gave up 3 bases and J gave up 0 bases, with 12 bases separating them. The CDR3 runs 15 residues. In germline, CDR1 is SGHRS, CDR2 YFSETQ.

CDR3 sequence reads: CASSLTQEGADTQYF. The DNA read from the CDR3 is TGTGCCAGCAGCTTAACCCAGGAGGGGGCAGATACG. This rearrangement joins TRBV7-9 to TRBJ2-3; D possibly matches TRBD1 or TRBD2 (6 bases each). The read ends 3 residues before the CDR3 terminus; that terminus is restored from the germline J gene. The V end lost 2 bases, the J end lost 4 bases, and 13 bases lay between the germline ends. CDR1 is SEHNR, CDR2 FQNEAQ, per germline (reference sequence). The length of the CDR3 is 15 residues.

As for this clone: Read data end 3 residues before the CDR3 end; the end is taken from the germline J gene. This chain uses TRBV5-1 with TRBJ1-4, with 11 bases matching TRBD1. The germline gives CDR1 SGHRS, CDR2 YFSETQ. The CDR3 is made up of 14 amino acids. With V trimmed by 4 bases and J by 7 bases, 3 bases remained unmatched. The sequenced CDR3 bases are TGCGCCAGCAGCCGGACAGGGGGCGGTGAAAAA. The encoded protein is CASSRTGGGEK. The CDR3 reads in full as CASSRTGGGEKLFF.

Of note for this clone: From the germline J gene comes the end of the CDR3, since the read stops 3 residues before it. The chain uses TRBV7-6 and TRBJ1-1; no clear D. The V end lost 3 bases, the J end lost 4 bases, and 9 bases lay between the germline ends. Germline CDR1 is SGHVS and CDR2 is FNYEAQ. This CDR3 contains 13 residues. Incomplete CDR3 DNA: TGTGCCAGCAGCTTTACAGTGGGCACTGAA. Translated: CASSFTVGTE. The CDR3 reads in full as CASSFTVGTEAFF.

About this clone: The read comes to an end 3 residues before the CDR3 does, leaving the germline J gene to fill in the end. This chain uses TRBV5-1 with TRBJ1-3; TRBD1 is a possible D gene (5 bases). The CDR3 length is 16 residues. The ends were cut back, 0 bases at V and 2 bases at J, with 12 bases in the middle. Germline CDR1 SGHRS, CDR2 YFSETQ. CDR3 amino acids: CASSLAQSRAGNTIYF. The sequenced CDR3 bases are TGCGCCAGCAGCTTGGCGCAGTCCAGGGCTGGAAACACC.